What follows are 18 T cell receptor beta chains derived from one specimen sequenced in a study of cytomegalovirus exposure and HLA in healthy donors. The PCR made use of 60 Vbeta and 13 Jbeta primers. This table comes from immunoSEQ multiplex PCR, and its TCRdb copy is limited to in-frame clones, with some not included. The sample contains roughly 120,000 clones, 77% of which appear only once. Sequenced: PBMCs. These receptors were taken from a human donor in good health.

The chain is built from TRBV27 and TRBJ2-5, with D perhaps TRBD2 (6 bases). Germline loops: CDR1 MNHEY, CDR2 SMNVEV (reference sequence). The CDR3 spans 15 residues. Trimming left V 3 bases short and J 1 base short, with 12 bases between. The CDR3 is CASSFLWRGQETQYF. As DNA, the CDR3 is TGTGCCAGCAGTTTTCTGTGGCGGGGCCAAGAGACCCAGTACTTC.

J is TRBJ1-1 and V is TRBV6-1; no reliable D call. The length of the CDR3 is 12 residues. V lost 7 bases to trimming and J lost 1 base, with 7 bases between them. CDR1 and CDR2 from the germline V gene are MNHNS and SASEGT. The CDR3 reads CASIQWNTEAFF. DNA for the CDR3: TGTGCCAGCATACAGTGGAACACTGAAGCTTTCTTT.

This chain links TRBV2 with TRBJ1-5, with TRBD1 matching 8 bases. The CDR3 is 15 residues long. V lost 6 bases to trimming and J lost 4 bases; unmatched junction nucleotides: 8. Germline CDR1 is SNHLY and CDR2 is FYNNEI. The CDR3 DNA reads TGTGCCAGCAGCCCGGGACAGGCCATTAATCAGCCCCAGCATTTT. It yields the protein CASSPGQAINQPQHF.

The CDR3 sequence is CAIRQGVNTEAFF. The CDR3 DNA reads TGTGCCATCCGACAGGGAGTGAACACTGAAGCTTTCTTT. The J gene is TRBJ1-1, the V gene TRBV10-3; 7 bases are a match to TRBD1. J was trimmed by 0 bases and V by 8 bases; bases with no gene match: 3. The CDR3 is 13 amino acids. Germline CDR1 ENHRY, CDR2 SYGVKD.

The chain carries TRBV5-1 and TRBJ2-7; D possibly corresponds to TRBD2 (5 bases). V was trimmed by 2 bases and J by 3 bases, leaving 15 bases between them. This CDR3 region has 15 residues. In germline, CDR1 is SGHRS, CDR2 YFSETQ. This chain's CDR3 is CASSFIGRASYEQYF. CDR3 in DNA: TGCGCCAGCAGCTTTATTGGGCGGGCCAGCTACGAGCAGTACTTC.

V and J are TRBV5-8 and TRBJ2-1; 7 bases line up with TRBD1. The CDR3 runs to 13 residues. CDR1 and CDR2 (germline): SGHTS, YDEGEE. V gave up 3 bases and J gave up 6 bases; unmatched junction bases: 3. CDR3 residues: CASSSDRVNEQFF. Written as DNA, the CDR3 is TGTGCCAGCAGCTCCGACAGGGTCAATGAGCAGTTCTTC.

V is TRBV28 and J is TRBJ1-3, with no clear D. Germline values: CDR1 MDHEN, CDR2 SYDVKM. V was clipped by 5 bases and J by 10 bases, with 12 bases between them. This CDR3 is 12 amino acids long. Here the CDR3 DNA reads TGTGCCAGCAGTCCCCCGACTCGGACCATATATTTT. Protein product: CASSPPTRTIYF. Using reference TRBV28 and TRBJ1-3 for the parts outside the CDR3, the full variable domain is DVKVTQSSRYLVKRTGEKVFLECVQDMDHENMFWYRQDPGLGLRLIYFSYDVKMKEKGDIPEGYSVSREKKERFSLILESASTNQTSMYLCASSPPTRTIYFGEGSWLTVV.

This chain links TRBV7-2 with TRBJ2-3, with 8 bases aligning to TRBD2. V dropped 2 bases and J dropped 1; count of bases not matched to a gene: 8. Germline-derived CDR1 and CDR2 are SGHTA and FQGNSA. There are 17 residues in the CDR3. The CDR3 coding sequence is TGTGCCAGCAGCTTATCACTCGGGGGGGGGCGCACAGATACGCAGTATTTT. Residues: CASSLSLGGGRTDTQYF. The full variable domain, its missing parts supplied by reference TRBV7-2 and TRBJ2-3, is GAGVSQSPSNKVTEKGKDVELRCDPISGHTALYWYRQSLGQGLEFLIYFQGNSAPDKSGLPSDRFSAERTGGSVSTLTIQRTQQEDSAVYLCASSLSLGGGRTDTQYFGPGTRLTVL.

The J gene is TRBJ2-4, the V gene TRBV18; 9 bases line up with TRBD2. The junction had 3 bases not matched to a gene; V was cut back by 3 bases and J by 3 bases. Germline V gives CDR1 KGHSH, CDR2 LQKENI. The CDR3 is made up of 15 amino acids. CDR3 DNA sequence: TGTGCCAGCTCACCCCTTAGCGGGGGCAAAAACATTCAGTACTTC. Translating it yields CASSPLSGGKNIQYF.

The rearrangement joins TRBV18 to TRBJ2-2; D is perhaps TRBD1 (6 bases). The CDR3 contains 16 residues. Between the trimmed V and J ends, which lost 0 bases and 5 bases, there was a span of 13 bases. Germline lookup yields CDR1 KGHSH and CDR2 LQKENI. CDR3 DNA sequence: TGTGCCAGCTCACCACCTGCTAAGGGGGTAACCGGGGAGCTGTTTTTT. This translates into CASSPPAKGVTGELFF.

J is TRBJ1-2 and V is TRBV29-1; possible D gene TRBD1, 6 bases. The CDR3 contains 14 residues. V was cut by 4 bases and J by 3 bases, with 15 bases left in between. From germline, CDR1 is SQVTM and CDR2 ANQGSEA. The CDR3 here is CSVAEGGTYYGYTF. CDR3 sequence (DNA): TGCAGCGTTGCCGAGGGGGGGACCTACTATGGCTACACCTTC.

The chain joins TRBV6-6 to TRBJ1-2; possible D gene TRBD1, 5 bases. Germline V gene lookup returns CDR1 MNHNY and CDR2 SVGAGI (reference sequence). This CDR3 is built from 12 residues. Trimming took off 8 bases at V and 4 bases at J, with 11 bases between the two ends. This CDR3 is CASGGDFYGYTF. CDR3 DNA sequence: TGTGCCAGCGGCGGGGACTTCTATGGCTACACCTTC.

The chain links TRBV5-4 to TRBJ2-3, with 8 positions matching TRBD2. Germline V gene data show CDR1 as SGHNT and CDR2 as YYREEE (reference sequence). The CDR3 has 14 amino acids. The V gene end was trimmed by 5 bases and the J gene end by 2 bases; junction bases not matched to a gene: 4. The CDR3 loop reads CASSRGLATDTQYF. Written as DNA, the CDR3 is TGTGCCAGCAGTCGCGGACTAGCCACAGATACGCAGTATTTT.

The chain uses TRBV2 and TRBJ1-1, with 8 bases aligning to TRBD1. V was clipped by 7 bases and J by 4 bases; unmatched bases: 11. This CDR3 comprises 15 residues. Germline CDR1 is SNHLY and CDR2 is FYNNEI. The CDR3 is CASTVRGQGSTEAFF. The CDR3 region has the DNA TGTGCCAGCACTGTTAGAGGACAGGGCAGCACTGAAGCTTTCTTT.

The rearrangement links TRBV10-2 to TRBJ1-2; maybe TRBD1 (6 bases). Germline V CDR1 and CDR2: WSHSY, SAAADI. The CDR3 totals 13 residues. With 7 bases removed from V and 8 bases from J, the gap between germline ends came to 17 bases. CDR3 residues: CASTPEGGLGYTF. The CDR3 DNA reads TGCGCCAGCACCCCTGAAGGGGGATTAGGCTACACCTTC.

This clone came up a few times. The chain links TRBV5-6 to TRBJ2-7, with a possible D match to TRBD1 (6 bases). Germline CDR1 is SGHDT and CDR2 is YYEEEE. V was pared by 3 bases and J by 0 bases, with 13 bases between. The CDR3 runs 15 residues. CDR3 loop: CASSSGEDSSYEQYF. CDR3 bases: TGTGCCAGCAGCTCTGGAGAGGACAGCTCCTACGAGCAGTACTTC.

The chain has TRBV30 and TRBJ1-1; a possible D gene is TRBD1 (6 bases). CDR1 GTSNPN and CDR2 SVGIG come from the germline V gene (reference sequence). The CDR3 length is 14 residues. V lost 3 bases and J lost 4, with 15 bases in between. The CDR3 DNA sequence: TGTGCCTGGAGCCCCTCCAGGGGTGGCACTGAAGCTTTCTTT. Encoded protein: CAWSPSRGGTEAFF. Full variable domain (outside the CDR3, taken from reference TRBV30 and TRBJ1-1): SQTIHQWPATLVQPVGSPLSLECTVEGTSNPNLYWYRQAAGRGLQLLFYSVGIGQISSEVPQNLSASRPQDRQFILSSKKLLLSDSGFYLCAWSPSRGGTEAFFGQGTRLTVV.

V gene TRBV7-2 combines with J gene TRBJ2-3; TRBD1 matches at 9 bases. There are 14 residues in the CDR3. Trimming at V came to 1 base and at J to 4 bases, leaving 0 bases not matched to a gene. From germline, CDR1 is SGHTA and CDR2 FQGNSA. This chain's CDR3 is CASSLGQGADTQYF. In DNA, the CDR3 is TGTGCCAGCAGCTTAGGACAGGGGGCAGATACGCAGTATTTT.